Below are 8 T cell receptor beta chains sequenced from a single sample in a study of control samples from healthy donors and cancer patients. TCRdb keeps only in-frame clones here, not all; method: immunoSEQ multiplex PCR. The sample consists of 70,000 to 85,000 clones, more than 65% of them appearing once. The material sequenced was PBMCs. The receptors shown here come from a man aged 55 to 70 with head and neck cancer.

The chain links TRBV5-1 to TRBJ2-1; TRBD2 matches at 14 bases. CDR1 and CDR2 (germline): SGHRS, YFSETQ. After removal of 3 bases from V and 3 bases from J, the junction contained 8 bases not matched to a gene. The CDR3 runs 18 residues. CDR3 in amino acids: CASSWGLAGVSVYNEQFF. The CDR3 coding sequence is TGCGCCAGCAGCTGGGGACTAGCGGGAGTTAGCGTCTACAATGAGCAGTTCTTC. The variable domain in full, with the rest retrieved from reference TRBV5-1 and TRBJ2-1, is KAGVTQTPRYLIKTRGQQVTLSCSPISGHRSVSWYQQTPGQGLQFLFEYFSETQRNKGNFPGRFSGRQFSNSRSEMNVSTLELGDSALYLCASSWGLAGVSVYNEQFFGPGTRLTVL.

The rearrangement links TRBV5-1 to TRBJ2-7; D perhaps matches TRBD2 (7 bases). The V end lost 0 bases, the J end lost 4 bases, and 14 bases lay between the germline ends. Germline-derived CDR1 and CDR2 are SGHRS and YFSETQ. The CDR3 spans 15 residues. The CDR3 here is CASSLAQGGGYEQYF. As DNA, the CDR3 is TGCGCCAGCAGCTTGGCCCAGGGAGGGGGTTACGAGCAGTACTTC.

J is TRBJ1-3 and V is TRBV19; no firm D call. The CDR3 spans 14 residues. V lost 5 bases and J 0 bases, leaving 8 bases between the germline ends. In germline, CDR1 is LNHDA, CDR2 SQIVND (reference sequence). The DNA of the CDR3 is TGTGCCAGTAGTTCCGTCATCTCTGGAAACACCATATATTTT. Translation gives CASSSVISGNTIYF.

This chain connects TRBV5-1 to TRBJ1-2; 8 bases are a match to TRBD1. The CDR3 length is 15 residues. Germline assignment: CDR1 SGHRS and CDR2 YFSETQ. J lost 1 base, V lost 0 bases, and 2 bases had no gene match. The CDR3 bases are TGCGCCAGCAGCTTGGGGGGACAGGTTAACTATGGCTACACCTTC. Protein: CASSLGGQVNYGYTF.

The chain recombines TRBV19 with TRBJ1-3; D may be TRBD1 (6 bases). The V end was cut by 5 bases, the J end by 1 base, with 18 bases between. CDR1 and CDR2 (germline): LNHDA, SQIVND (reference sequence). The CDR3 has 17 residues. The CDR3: CASSEQGTLGSGNTIYF. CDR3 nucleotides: TGTGCCAGTAGTGAACAGGGAACCCTCGGGTCTGGAAACACCATATATTTT.

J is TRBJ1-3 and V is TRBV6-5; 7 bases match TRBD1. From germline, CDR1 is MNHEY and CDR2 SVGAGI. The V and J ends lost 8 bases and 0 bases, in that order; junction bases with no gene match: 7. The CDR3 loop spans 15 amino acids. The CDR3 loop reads CASRTGGYSGNTIYF. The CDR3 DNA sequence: TGTGCCAGCCGGACAGGTGGATACTCTGGAAACACCATATATTTT.

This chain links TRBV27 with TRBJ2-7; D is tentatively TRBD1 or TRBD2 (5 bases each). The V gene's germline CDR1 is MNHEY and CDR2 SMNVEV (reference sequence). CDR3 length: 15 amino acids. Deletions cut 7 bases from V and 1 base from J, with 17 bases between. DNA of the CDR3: TGTGCCAGCATCCCACCGCCCGGGACGTCCTACGAGCAGTACTTC. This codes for CASIPPPGTSYEQYF.

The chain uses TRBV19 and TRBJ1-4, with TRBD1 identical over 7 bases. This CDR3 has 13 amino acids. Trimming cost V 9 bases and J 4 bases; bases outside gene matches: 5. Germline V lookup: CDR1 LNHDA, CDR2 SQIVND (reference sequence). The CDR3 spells CASSDRNNEKLFF. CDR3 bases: TGTGCCAGCTCGGACAGGAATAATGAAAAACTGTTTTTT.